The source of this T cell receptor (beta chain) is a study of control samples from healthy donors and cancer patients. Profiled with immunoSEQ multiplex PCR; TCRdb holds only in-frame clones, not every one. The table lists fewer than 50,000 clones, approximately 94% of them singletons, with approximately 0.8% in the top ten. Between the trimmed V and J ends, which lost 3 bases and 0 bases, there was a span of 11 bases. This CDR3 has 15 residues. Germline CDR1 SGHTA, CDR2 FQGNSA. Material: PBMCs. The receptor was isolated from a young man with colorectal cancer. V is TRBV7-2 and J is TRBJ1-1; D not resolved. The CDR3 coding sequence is TGTGCCAGCAGCTTTAGGCAGGCAGTGAACACTGAAGCTTTCTTT. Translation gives CASSFRQAVNTEAFF.